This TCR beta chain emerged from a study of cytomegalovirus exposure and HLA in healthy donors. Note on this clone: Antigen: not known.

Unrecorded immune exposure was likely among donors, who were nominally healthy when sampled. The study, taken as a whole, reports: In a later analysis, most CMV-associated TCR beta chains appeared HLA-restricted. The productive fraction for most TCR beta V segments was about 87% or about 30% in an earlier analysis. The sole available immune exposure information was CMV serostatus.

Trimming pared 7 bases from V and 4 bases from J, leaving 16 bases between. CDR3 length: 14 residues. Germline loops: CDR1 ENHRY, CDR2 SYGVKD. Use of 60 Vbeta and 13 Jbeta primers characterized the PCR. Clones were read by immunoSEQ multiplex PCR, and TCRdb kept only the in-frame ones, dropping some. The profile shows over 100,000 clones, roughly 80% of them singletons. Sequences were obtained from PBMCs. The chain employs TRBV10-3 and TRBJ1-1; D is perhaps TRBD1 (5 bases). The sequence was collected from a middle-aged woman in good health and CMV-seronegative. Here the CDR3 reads CAITAGFTGTEAFF. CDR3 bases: TGTGCCATCACCGCAGGGTTTACAGGCACTGAAGCTTTCTTT.